Below are 24 T cell receptor beta chains sequenced from a single sample in a study of blood T cell repertoires in COVID-19. The assay was immunoSEQ multiplex PCR, and TCRdb's table has in-frame clones only and misses some. This sample has around 500,000 clones, with 75% to 90% found just once. Source material: peripheral blood. These receptors were taken from a human donor in a cohort sampled during active COVID-19.

The chain has TRBV5-5 and TRBJ1-1; 8 positions agree with TRBD1. From germline, CDR1 is SGHKS and CDR2 YYEKEE (reference sequence). The CDR3 is 15 amino acids. V gave up 4 bases and J gave up 1 base; unmatched junction bases: 6. The CDR3, as DNA: TGTGCCAGCAGCCCGACAGGGGCGAAGAACACTGAAGCTTTCTTT. This codes for CASSPTGAKNTEAFF.

This chain uses TRBV5-5 with TRBJ1-3, with TRBD1 as a possible D gene (5 bases). V was clipped by 4 bases and J by 4 bases, with 15 bases between them. The CDR3 runs to 15 residues. Looked up from germline, CDR1 is SGHKS and CDR2 is YYEKEE (reference sequence). The chain's CDR3 is CASSRISGFGNTIYF. The CDR3 DNA reads TGTGCCAGCAGCCGAATATCAGGGTTCGGAAACACCATATATTTT.

This clone showed up just once. The chain links TRBV5-4 to TRBJ2-5; 10 positions match TRBD2. The junction had 4 bases not matched to a gene; V was cut back by 4 bases and J by 4 bases. Germline-derived CDR1 and CDR2 are SGHNT and YYREEE (reference sequence). The CDR3 is made up of 14 amino acids. CDR3 DNA sequence: TGTGCCAGCAGCACCAGACTAGCGGGAGAGACCCAGTACTTC. Protein sequence: CASSTRLAGETQYF.

The chain carries TRBV21-1 and TRBJ2-3; the table's TRBD2 call for D was not verified on the DNA. TRBV21-1 is a documented pseudogene. This CDR3 spans 23 amino acids. The CDR3 spells CASRKGRGFTSWLAGSYTDTQYF. In DNA form, the CDR3 reads TGTGCCAGCCGGAAAGGGAGGGGGTTCACGTCATGGCTAGCGGGATCCTACACAGATACGCAGTATTTT.

This clone was detected once. The rearrangement joins TRBV25-1 to TRBJ2-7, with a possible D match to TRBD1 (5 bases). Trimming removed 8 bases from V and 6 bases from J, with 14 bases in between. The CDR3 extends over 12 amino acids. Germline V lookup: CDR1 MGHDK, CDR2 SYGVNS. CDR3 protein: CASGRAGLEQYF. The CDR3 coding sequence is TGTGCCAGCGGCCGCGCAGGGCTCGAGCAGTACTTC.

In nucleotides, the CDR3 is TGTGCCAGCAGTTCCTTTTCGACCGGGACAGGCGCCGGAGCGCTTGTCTACGAGCAGTACTTC. Encoded protein: CASSSFSTGTGAGALVYEQYF. The genes are TRBV28 and TRBJ2-7; the match to TRBD1 covers 8 bases. With V trimmed by 4 bases and J by 3 bases, 26 bases remained unmatched. Germline V CDR1 and CDR2: MDHEN, SYDVKM. This CDR3 contains 21 residues.

This clone has only one observation. The chain combines TRBV28 with TRBJ1-5; D remains ambiguous. Germline-derived CDR1 and CDR2 are MDHEN and SYDVKM. Trimming took off 10 bases at V and 3 bases at J, with 16 bases between the two ends. There are 14 residues in the CDR3. The CDR3 sequence: CATIPIGYNQPQHF. CDR3 bases: TGTGCCACCATCCCCATCGGGTACAATCAGCCCCAGCATTTT.

The rearrangement links TRBV20-1 to TRBJ1-1; 7 bases line up with TRBD1. CDR3 length equals 11 residues. The J segment lost 6 bases and the V segment lost 5 bases, leaving 3 bases of the junction unmatched. Germline V gene data show CDR1 as DFQATT and CDR2 as SNEGSKA (reference sequence). CDR3 protein: CSAGGTAEAFF. DNA for the CDR3: TGCAGTGCTGGGGGGACAGCTGAAGCTTTCTTT.

The chain employs TRBV9 and TRBJ2-3, with D maybe TRBD1 (6 bases). There are 13 residues in the CDR3. Per the germline V gene, CDR1 is SGDLS and CDR2 is YYNGEE. V lost 7 bases and J 1 base, leaving 10 bases between the germline ends. This CDR3 is CASSEGGTDTQYF. For the CDR3, the DNA is TGTGCCAGCTCCGAGGGGGGCACAGATACGCAGTATTTT.

The V call is TRBV10-1, the J call TRBJ1-1; a weak D match, TRBD1 (5 bases). CDR1 is WNHNN and CDR2 is SYGVQD in the germline V gene (reference sequence). CDR3 length: 12 amino acids. Trimming took off 3 bases at V and 4 bases at J, with 6 bases between the two ends. The chain's CDR3 is CASSDQGTEAFF. CDR3 DNA sequence: TGCGCCAGCAGTGACCAGGGCACTGAAGCTTTCTTT.

V gene TRBV18 combines with J gene TRBJ1-4; 7 nucleotides agree with TRBD1. Unmatched junction bases numbered 6, after V lost 0 bases and J lost 8 bases. This CDR3 comprises 15 residues. CDR1 is KGHSH and CDR2 is LQKENI in the germline V gene. This chain's CDR3 is CASSPPAGGNEKLFF. CDR3 DNA sequence: TGTGCCAGCTCACCACCGGCAGGGGGAAACGAAAAACTGTTTTTT.

The rearrangement links TRBV5-4 to TRBJ1-2, with TRBD1 matching over 7 bases. Germline V gene sequence: CDR1 SGHNT, CDR2 YYREEE (reference sequence). With 4 bases clipped from V and 8 bases from J, the junction kept 8 bases outside the gene matches. The CDR3 is made up of 13 amino acids. The CDR3 DNA reads TGTGCCAGCAGCCGTATACAGGGGTACGGCTACACCTTC. This translates into CASSRIQGYGYTF.

The V gene is TRBV30, the J gene TRBJ1-2; no clear D gene. Germline V lookup: CDR1 GTSNPN, CDR2 SVGIG (reference sequence). Between the trimmed V and J ends, which lost 2 bases and 2 bases, there was a span of 9 bases. This CDR3 has 13 residues. The CDR3 loop is CAWSNRRNYGYTF. CDR3 coding DNA: TGTGCCTGGAGTAACAGACGAAACTATGGCTACACCTTC. Variable domain in full (rest from reference TRBV30 and TRBJ1-2): SQTIHQWPATLVQPVGSPLSLECTVEGTSNPNLYWYRQAAGRGLQLLFYSVGIGQISSEVPQNLSASRPQDRQFILSSKKLLLSDSGFYLCAWSNRRNYGYTFGSGTRLTVV.

Concerning this clone: This specimen includes other DNA sequences encoding the same CDR3. CDR3 sequence reads: CASSETSGSTDTQYF. The CDR3 DNA sequence: TGTGCCAGTAGCGAGACTAGCGGGAGCACAGATACGCAGTATTTT. The chain combines TRBV19 with TRBJ2-3; 10 positions agree with TRBD2. Germline values: CDR1 LNHDA, CDR2 SQIVND (reference sequence). V gave up 6 bases and J gave up 0 bases; unmatched junction bases: 3. The CDR3 consists of 15 residues.

The chain couples TRBV6-2 or TRBV6-3 to TRBJ2-1; TRBD1 aligns across 9 bases. V was pared by 5 bases and J by 1 base, with 9 bases of the junction left unmatched. Per the germline V gene, CDR1 is MNHEY and CDR2 is SVGEGT. CDR3 length equals 17 residues. Here the CDR3 DNA reads TGTGCCAGCAGTACCTTACAGGGGGCGGTGTCCTACAATGAGCAGTTCTTC. It codes for CASSTLQGAVSYNEQFF.

The chain joins TRBV7-3 to TRBJ1-1; the D gene is possibly TRBD1 (6 bases). V was clipped by 0 bases and J by 5 bases, with 10 bases between them. The CDR3 is 14 amino acids. Germline loops: CDR1 SGHTA, CDR2 FQGTGA. The CDR3 coding sequence is TGTGCCAGCAGCTTAACGCCGCAGGGGACTGAAGCTTTCTTT. Translated: CASSLTPQGTEAFF. Full variable domain (missing parts from reference TRBV7-3 and TRBJ1-1): GAGVSQTPSNKVTEKGKYVELRCDPISGHTALYWYRQSLGQGPEFLIYFQGTGAADDSGLPNDRFFAVRPEGSVSTLKIQRTERGDSAVYLCASSLTPQGTEAFFGQGTRLTVV.

The chain carries TRBV18 and TRBJ2-5; the match to TRBD2 covers 13 bases. The CDR3 contains 16 residues. In germline, CDR1 is KGHSH, CDR2 LQKENI. J gave up 1 base and V 4 bases, and 3 bases lay outside the gene matches. The CDR3, as DNA: TGTGCCAGCTCACTACTAGCGGGAGGGATCCAAGAGACCCAGTACTTC. Amino acid sequence: CASSLLAGGIQETQYF. Filled out from reference TRBV18 and TRBJ2-5, the complete variable domain reads NAGVMQNPRHLVRRRGQEARLRCSPMKGHSHVYWYRQLPEEGLKFMVYLQKENIIDESGMPKERFSAEFPKEGPSILRIQQVVRGDSAAYFCASSLLAGGIQETQYFGPGTRLLVL.

This clone was detected once. CDR3 protein: CASSPLVTAYLQETQYF. The CDR3 region has the DNA TGTGCCAGCTCACCGTTAGTCACAGCTTACCTTCAAGAGACCCAGTACTTC. The chain couples TRBV18 to TRBJ2-5; D unclear. Germline-derived CDR1 and CDR2 are KGHSH and LQKENI. This CDR3 comprises 17 residues. The ends were cut back, 3 bases at V and 2 bases at J, with 19 bases in the middle.

The chain carries TRBV7-2 and TRBJ1-1; D is perhaps TRBD1 (5 bases). The CDR3 consists of 16 residues. V shed 2 bases and J shed 6 bases, with 19 bases lying between them. Germline CDR1 reads SGHTA; CDR2 reads FQGNSA. Here the CDR3 reads CASSLRVSGPGAEAFF. For the CDR3, the DNA is TGTGCCAGCAGCTTAAGGGTTTCAGGGCCCGGAGCTGAAGCTTTCTTT.

The rearrangement uses TRBV6-6 and TRBJ1-1; D is perhaps TRBD1 (6 bases). The V gene's germline CDR1 is MNHNY and CDR2 SVGAGI (reference sequence). The V gene lost 2 bases and the J gene lost 2 bases, with 9 bases spanning the gap. The CDR3 runs 14 residues. For the CDR3, the DNA is TGTGCCAGCAGTTACCGACAGGTTAACACTGAAGCTTTCTTT. It specifies CASSYRQVNTEAFF.

The chain employs TRBV7-3 and TRBJ2-1; a possible D gene is TRBD2 (7 bases). Germline loops: CDR1 SGHTA, CDR2 FQGTGA. The CDR3 covers 16 residues. V was clipped by 5 bases and J by 7 bases, with 21 bases between them. The CDR3 bases are TGTGCCAGCAGCCCGGGGGGCCTAGCGAGTGCGAATGAGCAGTTCTTC. This gives the protein CASSPGGLASANEQFF.

The rearrangement uses TRBV9 and TRBJ2-7, with TRBD2 as a possible D gene (6 bases). There are 15 residues in the CDR3. CDR1 is SGDLS, CDR2 YYNGEE, per germline. The ends were cut back, 3 bases at V and 0 bases at J, with 13 bases in the middle. The CDR3 nucleotides read TGTGCCAGCAGCGCAGGGACTTTCAGCTCCTACGAGCAGTACTTC. This encodes CASSAGTFSSYEQYF.

The table lists this clone with a count of one. The J gene is TRBJ1-1, the V gene TRBV27, with unresolved D. The germline CDR1 and CDR2 sequences are MNHEY and SMNVEV (reference sequence). This CDR3 has 13 residues. V was shortened by 2 bases and J by 3 bases, with 7 bases between the two germline ends. The CDR3 here is CASSLSQYTEAFF. CDR3 bases: TGTGCCAGCAGTTTAAGTCAGTACACTGAAGCTTTCTTT.

The chain employs TRBV6-6 and TRBJ2-3; the match to TRBD1 covers 9 bases. V dropped 8 bases and J dropped 4; count of bases not matched to a gene: 10. The CDR3 extends over 15 amino acids. CDR1 is MNHNY, CDR2 SVGAGI, per germline (reference sequence). In DNA form, the CDR3 reads TGTGCCAGCCGTAACGTACAGGGGGCACCAGATACGCAGTATTTT. Its translation is CASRNVQGAPDTQYF.